This T cell receptor (beta chain) stems from a study of cytomegalovirus exposure and HLA in healthy donors (dated by TCRdb to the late 2010s). With respect to the entire study: According to a later analysis, the 120 or so validation repertoires were produced on the same platform as the 700 or so repertoires of the first cohort. The study was designed to test whether signatures of past pathogen exposure could be identified by cataloging public T cell receptors. A separate validation cohort of 100 to 150 different subjects was used in addition to the 666-subject first cohort. To predict cytomegalovirus infection status, the study brought together high-throughput TCR immunosequencing, statistical association of individual TCRs with disease status, and machine learning. Points the paper makes about the study in general: A few of the identified cytomegalovirus-associated TCR beta chains were confirmed in vitro to be specific for cytomegalovirus antigens. Most TCR sequences were observed very rarely across donors, whereas some public TCRs were present in many individuals. A later analysis found that TCRs clustered in the first cohort also tended to co-occur in the roughly 120 validation repertoires, with 90% to 95% of cluster scores above 0. The study listed 150 to 200 TCR beta chains as associated with cytomegalovirus. The classifier was reported to diagnose cytomegalovirus status with high specificity and sensitivity in both the original and validation cohorts. A later analysis lacked HLA typing for the validation cohort, so it scored co-occurrence in that cohort across all 110 or so repertoires. It was suggested by the authors that the approach could potentially be generalized to other disease states and immunological phenotypes.

The library was generated by the immunoSEQ multiplex PCR assay. The original pipeline was this. To diagnose cytomegalovirus status from the catalog of TCR beta chain sequences, a statistical classification framework was built. TCRdb re-hosts the immuneACCESS table, in-frame sequences only. Its copies lack some clones; in the studies checked, an unresolved V gene accounts for under half of them, and the cause for the rest is not known. The D gene and trimming were derived from the DNA, and the V and J assignments and clone size from that table. In this sample the table shows 150,000 to 200,000 clones, roughly nine tenths of which occur a single time. The top ten clones comprise roughly 5.7% of the sample. A remark on this clone: Its binding antigen is unknown. No much larger clone exists at a distance of one base, and base qualities are not known.

The donors were included in the validation cohort of some 120 subjects, a group kept apart from the approximately 650-subject first cohort. Its CDR3 holds 17 amino acids, cysteine through phenylalanine. Just the 51-base CDR3 DNA is kept, in frame starting at base 1. V and J are trimmed by 2 bases and 3 bases, and the gene matches miss 9 bases of the junction. The germline V gene encodes CDR1 MGHRA and CDR2 YSYEKL. The receptor was isolated from a woman aged 25-40 years in good health and CMV-seronegative. Rearrangement joined TRBV4-1 to TRBJ2-1; TRBD2 aligns with 8 central bases. Sequencing was carried out using PBMCs. The DNA sequence is TGCGCCAGCAGCCAATGGGACGGGGGGGCCGGCTACAATGAGCAGTTCTTC. This codes for CASSQWDGGAGYNEQFF.